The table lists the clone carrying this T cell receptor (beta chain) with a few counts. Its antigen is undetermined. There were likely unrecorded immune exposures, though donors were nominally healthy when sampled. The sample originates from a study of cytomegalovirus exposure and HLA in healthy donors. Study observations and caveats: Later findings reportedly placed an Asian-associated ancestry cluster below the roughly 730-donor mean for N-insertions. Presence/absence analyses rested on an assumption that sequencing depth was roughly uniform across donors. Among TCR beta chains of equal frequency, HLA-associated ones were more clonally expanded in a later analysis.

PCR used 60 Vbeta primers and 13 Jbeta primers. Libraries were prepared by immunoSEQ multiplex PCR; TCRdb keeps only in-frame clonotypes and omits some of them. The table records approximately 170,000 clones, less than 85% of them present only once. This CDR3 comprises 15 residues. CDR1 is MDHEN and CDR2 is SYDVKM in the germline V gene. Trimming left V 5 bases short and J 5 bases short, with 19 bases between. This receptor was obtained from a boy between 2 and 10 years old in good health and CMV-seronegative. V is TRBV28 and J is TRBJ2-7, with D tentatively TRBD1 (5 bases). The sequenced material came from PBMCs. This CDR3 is CASSLHRPGRNEQYF. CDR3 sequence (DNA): TGTGCCAGCAGTCTCCACCGACCAGGGCGGAACGAGCAGTACTTC.